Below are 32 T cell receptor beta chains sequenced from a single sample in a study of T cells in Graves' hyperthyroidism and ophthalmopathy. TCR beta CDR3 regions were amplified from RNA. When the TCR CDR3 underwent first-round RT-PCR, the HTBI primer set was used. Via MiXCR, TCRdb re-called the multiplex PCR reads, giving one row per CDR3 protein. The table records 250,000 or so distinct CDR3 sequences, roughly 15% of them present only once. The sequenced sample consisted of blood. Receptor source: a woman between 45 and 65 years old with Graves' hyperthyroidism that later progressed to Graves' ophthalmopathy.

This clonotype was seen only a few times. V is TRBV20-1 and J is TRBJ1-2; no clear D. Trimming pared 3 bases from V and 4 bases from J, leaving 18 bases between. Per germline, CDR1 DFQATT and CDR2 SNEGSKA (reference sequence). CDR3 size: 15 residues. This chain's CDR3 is CSASIPSHRVYGYTF. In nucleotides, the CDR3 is TGCAGTGCTAGTATACCCTCCCATAGAGTCTATGGCTACACCTTC.

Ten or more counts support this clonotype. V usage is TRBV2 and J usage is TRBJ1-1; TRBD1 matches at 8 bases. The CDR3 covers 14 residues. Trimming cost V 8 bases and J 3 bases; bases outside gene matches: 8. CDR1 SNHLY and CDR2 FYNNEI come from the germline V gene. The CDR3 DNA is TGTGCCAGCCCGGGACAGGATCTGGACACTGAAGCTTTCTTT. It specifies CASPGQDLDTEAFF.

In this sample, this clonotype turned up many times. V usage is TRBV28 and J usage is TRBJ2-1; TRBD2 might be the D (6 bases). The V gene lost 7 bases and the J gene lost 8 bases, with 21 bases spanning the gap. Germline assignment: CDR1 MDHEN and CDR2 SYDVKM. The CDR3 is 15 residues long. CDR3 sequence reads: CASKLGGWVVHEQFF. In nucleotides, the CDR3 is TGTGCCAGCAAGCTCGGGGGTTGGGTAGTCCATGAGCAGTTCTTC.

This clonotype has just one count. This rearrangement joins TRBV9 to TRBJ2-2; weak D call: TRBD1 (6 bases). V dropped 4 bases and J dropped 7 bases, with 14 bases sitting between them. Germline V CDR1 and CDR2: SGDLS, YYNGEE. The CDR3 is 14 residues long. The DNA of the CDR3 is TGTGCCAGCAGCACTCAGGGGCTGGGCGGGGAGCTGTTTTTT. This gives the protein CASSTQGLGGELFF.

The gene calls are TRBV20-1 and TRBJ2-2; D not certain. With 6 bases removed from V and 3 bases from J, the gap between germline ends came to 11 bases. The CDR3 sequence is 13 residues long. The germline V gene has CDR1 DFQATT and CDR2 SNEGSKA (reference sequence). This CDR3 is CSATGSYTGELFF. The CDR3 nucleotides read TGCAGTGCCACCGGGTCCTACACCGGGGAGCTGTTTTTT.

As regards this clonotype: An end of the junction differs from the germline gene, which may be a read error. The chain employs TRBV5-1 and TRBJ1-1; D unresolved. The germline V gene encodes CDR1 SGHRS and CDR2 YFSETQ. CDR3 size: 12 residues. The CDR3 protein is CASSPLHTEAFF. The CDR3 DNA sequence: TGTGCCAGCAGCCCACTACACACTGAAGCTTTCTTT. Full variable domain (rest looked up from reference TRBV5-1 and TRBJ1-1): KAGVTQTPRYLIKTRGQQVTLSCSPISGHRSVSWYQQTPGQGLQFLFEYFSETQRNKGNFPGRFSGRQFSNSRSEMNVSTLELGDSALYLCASSPLHTEAFFGQGTRLTVV.

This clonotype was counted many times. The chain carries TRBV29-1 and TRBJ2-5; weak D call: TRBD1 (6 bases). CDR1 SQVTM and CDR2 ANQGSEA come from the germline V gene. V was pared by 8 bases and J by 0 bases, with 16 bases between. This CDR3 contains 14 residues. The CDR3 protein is CSLSRDKYQETQYF. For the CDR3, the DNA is TGCAGCCTGTCCCGGGACAAGTACCAAGAGACCCAGTACTTC.

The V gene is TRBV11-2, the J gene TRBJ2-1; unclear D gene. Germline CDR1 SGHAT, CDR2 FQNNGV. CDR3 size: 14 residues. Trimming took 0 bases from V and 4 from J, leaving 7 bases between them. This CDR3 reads CASSLEQTYNEQFF. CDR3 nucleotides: TGTGCCAGCAGCTTAGAACAGACTTACAATGAGCAGTTCTTC.

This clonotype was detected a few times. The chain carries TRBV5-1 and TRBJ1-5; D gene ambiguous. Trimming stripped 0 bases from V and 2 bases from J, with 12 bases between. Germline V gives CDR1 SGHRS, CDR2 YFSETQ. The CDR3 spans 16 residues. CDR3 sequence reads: CASSLGPAQGNQPQHF. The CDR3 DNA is TGCGCCAGCAGCTTGGGTCCCGCTCAGGGCAATCAGCCCCAGCATTTT.

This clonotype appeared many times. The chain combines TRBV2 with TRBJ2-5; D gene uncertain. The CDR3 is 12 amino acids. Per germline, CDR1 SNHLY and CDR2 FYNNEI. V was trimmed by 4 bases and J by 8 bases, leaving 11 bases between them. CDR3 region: CASSGTRTTQYF. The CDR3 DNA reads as TGTGCCAGCAGTGGGACGCGAACCACCCAGTACTTC.

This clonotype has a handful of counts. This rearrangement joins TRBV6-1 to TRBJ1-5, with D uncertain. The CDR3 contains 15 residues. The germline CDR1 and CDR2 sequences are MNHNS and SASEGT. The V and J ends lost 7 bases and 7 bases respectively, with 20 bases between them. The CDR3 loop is CASTPAGGSVQPQHF. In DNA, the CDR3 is TGTGCCAGCACACCGGCCGGAGGGAGTGTACAGCCCCAGCATTTT.

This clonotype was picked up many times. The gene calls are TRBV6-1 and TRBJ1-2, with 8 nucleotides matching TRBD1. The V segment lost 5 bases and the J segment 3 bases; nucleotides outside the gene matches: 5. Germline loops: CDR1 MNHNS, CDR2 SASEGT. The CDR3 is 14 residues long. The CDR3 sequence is CASSRQGSDYGYTF. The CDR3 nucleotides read TGTGCCAGCAGTAGACAGGGGTCTGACTATGGCTACACCTTC.

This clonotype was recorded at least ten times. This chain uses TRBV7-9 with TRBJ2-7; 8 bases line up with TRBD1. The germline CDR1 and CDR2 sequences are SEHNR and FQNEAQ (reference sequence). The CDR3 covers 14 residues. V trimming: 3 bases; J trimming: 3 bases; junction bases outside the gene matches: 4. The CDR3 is CASSFSQGDYEQYF. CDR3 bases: TGTGCCAGCAGCTTTTCACAGGGGGACTACGAGCAGTACTTC.

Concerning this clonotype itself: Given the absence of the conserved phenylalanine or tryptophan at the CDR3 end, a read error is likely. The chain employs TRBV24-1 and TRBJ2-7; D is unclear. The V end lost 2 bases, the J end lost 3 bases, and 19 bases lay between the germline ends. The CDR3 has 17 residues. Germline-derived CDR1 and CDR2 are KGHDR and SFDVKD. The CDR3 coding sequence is TGTGCCACCAGTGATTCTAACCGCGTTGGGCATGGCTACGAGCAGTACCTC. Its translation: CATSDSNRVGHGYEQYL.

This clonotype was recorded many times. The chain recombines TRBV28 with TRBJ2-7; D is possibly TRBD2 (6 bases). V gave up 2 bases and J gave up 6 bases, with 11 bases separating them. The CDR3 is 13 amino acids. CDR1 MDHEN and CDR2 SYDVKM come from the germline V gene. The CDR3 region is CASSLSGGSEQYF. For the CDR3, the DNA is TGTGCCAGCAGTTTAAGTGGAGGGAGCGAGCAGTACTTC. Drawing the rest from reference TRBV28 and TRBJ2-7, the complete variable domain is DVKVTQSSRYLVKRTGEKVFLECVQDMDHENMFWYRQDPGLGLRLIYFSYDVKMKEKGDIPEGYSVSREKKERFSLILESASTNQTSMYLCASSLSGGSEQYFGPGTRLTVT.

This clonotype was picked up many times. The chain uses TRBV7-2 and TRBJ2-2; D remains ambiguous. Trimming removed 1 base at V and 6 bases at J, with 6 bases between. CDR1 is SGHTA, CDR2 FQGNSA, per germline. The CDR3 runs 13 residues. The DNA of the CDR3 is TGTGCCAGCAGCTTAGGTGGGGCCGGGGAGCTGTTTTTT. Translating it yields CASSLGGAGELFF.

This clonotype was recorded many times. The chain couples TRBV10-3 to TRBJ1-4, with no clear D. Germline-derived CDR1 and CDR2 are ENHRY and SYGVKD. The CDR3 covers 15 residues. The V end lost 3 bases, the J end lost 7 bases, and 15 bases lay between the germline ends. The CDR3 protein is CAISEFGEGIEKLFF. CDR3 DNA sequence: TGTGCCATCAGTGAATTTGGGGAAGGAATTGAAAAACTGTTTTTT.

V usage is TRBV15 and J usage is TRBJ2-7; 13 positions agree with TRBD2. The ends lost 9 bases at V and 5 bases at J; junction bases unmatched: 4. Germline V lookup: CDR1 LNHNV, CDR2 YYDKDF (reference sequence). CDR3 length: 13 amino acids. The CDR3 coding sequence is TGTGCCACGAAGGGACTAGCGGGAAACGAGCAGTACTTC. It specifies CATKGLAGNEQYF.

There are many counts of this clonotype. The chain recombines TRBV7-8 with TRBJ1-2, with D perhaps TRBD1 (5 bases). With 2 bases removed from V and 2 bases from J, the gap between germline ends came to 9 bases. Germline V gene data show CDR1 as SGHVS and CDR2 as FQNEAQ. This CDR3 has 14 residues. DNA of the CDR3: TGTGCCAGCAGCTTACAACGGACAAACTATGGCTACACCTTC. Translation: CASSLQRTNYGYTF.

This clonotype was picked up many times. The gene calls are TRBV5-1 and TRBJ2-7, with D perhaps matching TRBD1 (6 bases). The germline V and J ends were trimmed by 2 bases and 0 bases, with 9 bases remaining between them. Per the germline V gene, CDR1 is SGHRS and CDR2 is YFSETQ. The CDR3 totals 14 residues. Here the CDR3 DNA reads TGCGCCAGCAGCTTATCAGGGGACTCCTACGAGCAGTACTTC. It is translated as CASSLSGDSYEQYF.

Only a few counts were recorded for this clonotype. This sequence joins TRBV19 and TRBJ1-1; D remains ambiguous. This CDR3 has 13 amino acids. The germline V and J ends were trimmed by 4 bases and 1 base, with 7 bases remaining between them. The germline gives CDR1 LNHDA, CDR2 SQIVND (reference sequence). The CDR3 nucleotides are TGTGCCAGTAGTAGGGCTGGGAACACTGAAGCTTTCTTT. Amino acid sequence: CASSRAGNTEAFF.

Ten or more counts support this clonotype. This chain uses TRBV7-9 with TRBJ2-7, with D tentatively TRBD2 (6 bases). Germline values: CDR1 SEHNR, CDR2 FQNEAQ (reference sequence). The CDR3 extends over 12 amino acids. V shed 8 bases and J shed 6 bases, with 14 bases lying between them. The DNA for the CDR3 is TGTGCCAGCGGGGTAGGTAGCGGCGAGCAGTACTTC. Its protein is CASGVGSGEQYF.

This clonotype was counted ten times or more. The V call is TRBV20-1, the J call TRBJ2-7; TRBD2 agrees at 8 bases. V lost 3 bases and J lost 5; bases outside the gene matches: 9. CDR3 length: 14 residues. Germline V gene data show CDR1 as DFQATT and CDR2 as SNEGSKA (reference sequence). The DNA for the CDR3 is TGCAGTGCTAGCCCTAGCGGGCCTTTTGACGAGCAGTACTTC. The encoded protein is CSASPSGPFDEQYF.

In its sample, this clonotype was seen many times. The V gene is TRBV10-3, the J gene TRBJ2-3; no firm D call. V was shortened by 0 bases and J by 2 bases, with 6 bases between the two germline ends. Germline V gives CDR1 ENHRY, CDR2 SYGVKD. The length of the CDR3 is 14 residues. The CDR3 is CAISESGSTDTQYF. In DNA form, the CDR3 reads TGTGCCATCAGTGAGTCTGGGTCCACAGATACGCAGTATTTT.

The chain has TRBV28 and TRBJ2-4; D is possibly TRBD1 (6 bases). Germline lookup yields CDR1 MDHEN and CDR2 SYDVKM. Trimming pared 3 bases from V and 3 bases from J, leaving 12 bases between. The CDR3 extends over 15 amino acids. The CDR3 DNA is TGTGCCAGCAGTTTTTTGGGGGCGGGCAAAAACATTCAGTACTTC. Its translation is CASSFLGAGKNIQYF.

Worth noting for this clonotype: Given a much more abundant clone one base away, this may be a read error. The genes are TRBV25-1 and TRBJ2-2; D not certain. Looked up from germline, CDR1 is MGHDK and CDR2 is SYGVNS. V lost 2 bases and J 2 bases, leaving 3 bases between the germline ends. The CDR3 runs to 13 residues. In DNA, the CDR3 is TGTGCCAGCAGTGAACAAAACACCGGGGAGCTGTTTTTT. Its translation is CASSEQNTGELFF. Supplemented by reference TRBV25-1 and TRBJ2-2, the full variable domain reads EADIYQTPRYLVIGTGKKITLECSQTMGHDKMYWYQQDPGMELHLIHYSYGVNSTEKGDLSSESTVSRIRTEHFPLTLESARPSHTSQYLCASSEQNTGELFFGEGSRLTVL.

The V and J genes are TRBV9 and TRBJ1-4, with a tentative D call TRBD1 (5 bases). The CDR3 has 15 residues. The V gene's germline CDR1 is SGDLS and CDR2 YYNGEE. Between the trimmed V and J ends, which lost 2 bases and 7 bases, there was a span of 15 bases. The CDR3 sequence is CASSVGTAASEKLFF. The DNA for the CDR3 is TGTGCCAGCAGCGTGGGGACCGCCGCGTCTGAAAAACTGTTTTTT.

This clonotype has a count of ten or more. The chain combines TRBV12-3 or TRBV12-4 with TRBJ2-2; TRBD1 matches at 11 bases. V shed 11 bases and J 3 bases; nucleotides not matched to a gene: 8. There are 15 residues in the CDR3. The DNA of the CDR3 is TGTGCCGCATCCGGGACAGGGGGATACACCGGGGAGCTGTTTTTT. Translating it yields CAASGTGGYTGELFF.

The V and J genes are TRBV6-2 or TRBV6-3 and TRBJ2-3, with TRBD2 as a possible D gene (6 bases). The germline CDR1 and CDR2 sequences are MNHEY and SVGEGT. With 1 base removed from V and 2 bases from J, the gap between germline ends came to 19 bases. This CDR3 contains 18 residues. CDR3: CASSYFGWRLVFTDTQYF. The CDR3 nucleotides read TGTGCCAGCAGTTACTTTGGGTGGCGACTAGTTTTCACAGATACGCAGTATTTT.

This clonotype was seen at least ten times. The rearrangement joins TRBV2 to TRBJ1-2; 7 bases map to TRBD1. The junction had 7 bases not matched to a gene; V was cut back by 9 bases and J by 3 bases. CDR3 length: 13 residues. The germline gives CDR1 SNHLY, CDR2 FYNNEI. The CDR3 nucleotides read TGTGCCAGTCACAGGGGAACGGACTATGGCTACACCTTC. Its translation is CASHRGTDYGYTF.

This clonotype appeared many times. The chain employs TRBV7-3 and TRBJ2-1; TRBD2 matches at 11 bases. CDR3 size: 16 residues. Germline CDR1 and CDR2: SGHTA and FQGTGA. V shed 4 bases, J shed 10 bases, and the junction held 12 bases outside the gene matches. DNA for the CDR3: TGTGCCAGCAGCTCCCAGGGGGGACTAGCGGTCAGGGAGCAGTTCTTC. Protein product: CASSSQGGLAVREQFF.

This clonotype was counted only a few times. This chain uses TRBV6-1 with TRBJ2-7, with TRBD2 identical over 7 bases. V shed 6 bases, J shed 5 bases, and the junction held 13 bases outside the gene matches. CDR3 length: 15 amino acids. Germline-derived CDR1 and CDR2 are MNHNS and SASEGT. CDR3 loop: CASRGRDYGSDEQYF. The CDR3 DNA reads TGTGCCAGCAGGGGCCGGGACTACGGGTCAGACGAGCAGTACTTC.